These 19 T cell receptor beta chains share one sample of origin, sequenced in a study of T cell responses to AZD1222 COVID-19 vaccine. Assay: immunoSEQ multiplex PCR; the TCRdb copy retains only in-frame clones and omits some. The data show over 100,000 clones, with around 89% seen just once and over 15% held by the top ten. Specimen: peripheral blood, collected on day 0 of AZD1222 vaccination. The receptor source for this set is an adult in good health.

The chain has TRBV6-2 or TRBV6-3 and TRBJ1-5; no firm D call. The CDR3 extends over 16 amino acids. The germline V gene encodes CDR1 MNHEY and CDR2 SVGEGT. Between the trimmed V and J ends, which lost 6 bases and 3 bases, there was a span of 18 bases. The DNA for the CDR3 is TGTGCCAGCAGCTCCAGCTTGGGTCACTCCAATCAGCCCCAGCATTTT. Amino acids: CASSSSLGHSNQPQHF.

V and J are TRBV3-1 (or the pseudogene TRBV3-2) and TRBJ2-5; D is undetermined. CDR1 and CDR2 from the germline V gene are LGHDT and YNNKEL (reference sequence). The CDR3 consists of 14 residues. The germline V and J ends were trimmed by 3 bases and 4 bases, with 12 bases remaining between them. The CDR3 reads CASSHPGKSETQYF. The CDR3 region has the DNA TGTGCCAGCAGCCACCCCGGTAAATCAGAGACCCAGTACTTC.

J is TRBJ1-1 and V is TRBV29-1; D remains ambiguous. Germline V gene data show CDR1 as SQVTM and CDR2 as ANQGSEA. This CDR3 is 12 amino acids long. V was clipped by 5 bases and J by 1 base, with 8 bases between them. The CDR3 bases are TGCAGCGTTCGGAACCCGAACACTGAAGCTTTCTTT. The encoded protein is CSVRNPNTEAFF.

This rearrangement joins TRBV5-4 to TRBJ2-1, with a weak D call TRBD2 (5 bases). This CDR3 is built from 15 residues. The germline gives CDR1 SGHNT, CDR2 YYREEE (reference sequence). V dropped 2 bases and J dropped 9 bases, with 18 bases sitting between them. CDR3 protein: CASSLSTSAPREQFF. Here the CDR3 DNA reads TGTGCCAGCAGCTTAAGTACTAGTGCCCCCCGTGAGCAGTTCTTC. Drawing the rest from reference TRBV5-4 and TRBJ2-1, the complete variable domain is ETGVTQSPTHLIKTRGQQVTLRCSSQSGHNTVSWYQQALGQGPQFIFQYYREEENGRGNFPPRFSGLQFPNYSSELNVNALELDDSALYLCASSLSTSAPREQFFGPGTRLTVL.

In this sample, this clone turned up once. The chain employs TRBV29-1 and TRBJ2-1, with a tentative D call TRBD1 (5 bases). Trimming cost V 3 bases and J 15 bases, with 15 bases left between them. Germline V gene sequence: CDR1 SQVTM, CDR2 ANQGSEA. This CDR3 has 11 amino acids. CDR3 nucleotide sequence: TGCAGCGTTGATTTCGTGGGGCGTGCGTTCTTC. Translating it yields CSVDFVGRAFF.

In its sample, this clone was seen a few times. V usage is TRBV7-9 and J usage is TRBJ1-6, with 10 bases fitting TRBD1. The CDR3 is 15 residues long. Looked up from germline, CDR1 is SEHNR and CDR2 is FQNEAQ (reference sequence). V shed 5 bases and J 7 bases; nucleotides not matched to a gene: 5. The CDR3 DNA reads as TGTGCCAGCAGCCCGGGACAGGGGCGGAATTCACCCCTCCACTTT. Translating it yields CASSPGQGRNSPLHF. Together with reference TRBV7-9 and TRBJ1-6, the CDR3 gives the full variable domain: DTGVSQNPRHKITKRGQNVTFRCDPISEHNRLYWYRQTLGQGPEFLTYFQNEAQLEKSRLLSDRFSAERPKGSFSTLEIQRTEQGDSAMYLCASSPGQGRNSPLHFGNGTRLTVT.

The V call is TRBV6-5, the J call TRBJ2-5; tentative D call: TRBD1 (5 bases). The CDR3 consists of 16 residues. Trimming removed 2 bases from V and 5 bases from J, with 18 bases in between. Per germline, CDR1 MNHEY and CDR2 SVGAGI. The CDR3 nucleotides read TGTGCCAGCAGTTACGTAGACAGCCAAACACGGGAGACCCAGTACTTC. Translating it yields CASSYVDSQTRETQYF.

This clone was observed a single time. V usage is TRBV27 and J usage is TRBJ1-2; a weak D match, TRBD1 (5 bases). The CDR3 runs to 16 residues. V was shortened by 3 bases and J by 8 bases, with 22 bases between the two germline ends. Germline lookup yields CDR1 MNHEY and CDR2 SMNVEV (reference sequence). The CDR3, as DNA: TGTGCCAGCAGTTTCAGTCAGGGAAGAGGATTGATGGGCTACACCTTC. Its protein product is CASSFSQGRGLMGYTF.

This chain uses TRBV6-5 with TRBJ1-1; the D gene is possibly TRBD1 (6 bases). This CDR3 is built from 12 residues. Germline CDR1 and CDR2: MNHEY and SVGAGI. The V gene lost 4 bases and the J gene lost 7 bases, with 10 bases spanning the gap. The CDR3 spells CASSSRGNEAFF. CDR3 DNA: TGTGCCAGCAGTTCTAGGGGGAATGAAGCTTTCTTT.

The chain links TRBV21-1 to TRBJ1-3; the table's D call of TRBD1 was not tested on the DNA. TRBV21-1 is designated a pseudogene. CDR3 length: 15 residues. The CDR3 bases are TGTGCCAGCAGCGCAACAGGGAGCTCTGGAAACACCATATATTTT. Translation gives CASSATGSSGNTIYF.

CDR3 sequence: CASSEGPSRGTEAFF. The CDR3 DNA follows: TGTGCCAGCAGTGAAGGACCTTCACGAGGCACTGAAGCTTTCTTT. The chain couples TRBV6-1 to TRBJ1-1, with D unclear. Germline CDR1 and CDR2: MNHNS and SASEGT. This CDR3 contains 15 residues. V lost 1 base to trimming and J lost 4 bases, with 13 bases between them.

V gene TRBV7-3 combines with J gene TRBJ2-1, with 7 bases that match TRBD2. The V gene end was trimmed by 5 bases and the J gene end by 4 bases; junction bases not matched to a gene: 14. Germline lookup yields CDR1 SGHTA and CDR2 FQGTGA. This CDR3 region has 17 residues. The CDR3 spells CASSPLVGGFRYNEQFF. For the CDR3, the DNA is TGTGCCAGCAGCCCATTAGTGGGGGGGTTTAGGTACAATGAGCAGTTCTTC.

The V and J genes are TRBV20-1 and TRBJ2-7; maybe TRBD2 (6 bases). This CDR3 contains 11 residues. V was shortened by 2 bases and J by 6 bases, with 8 bases between the two germline ends. CDR1 and CDR2 from the germline V gene are DFQATT and SNEGSKA (reference sequence). In nucleotides, the CDR3 is TGCAGTGCTAGAATGCGGGGCGAGCAGTACTTC. Protein product: CSARMRGEQYF.

The chain joins TRBV3-1 (or the pseudogene TRBV3-2) to TRBJ1-1, with TRBD1 as a possible D gene (5 bases). The germline V gene encodes CDR1 LGHDT and CDR2 YNNKEL (reference sequence). This CDR3 is 15 amino acids long. Between the trimmed V and J ends, which lost 1 base and 6 bases, there was a span of 15 bases. CDR3 amino acids: CASSQAGRLGAEAFF. In DNA, the CDR3 is TGTGCCAGCAGCCAAGCAGGCAGGTTGGGGGCTGAAGCTTTCTTT.

V and J are TRBV6-6 and TRBJ1-1; D remains ambiguous. Germline V CDR1 and CDR2: MNHNY, SVGAGI (reference sequence). The CDR3 covers 13 residues. V dropped 5 bases and J dropped 0 bases, with 7 bases sitting between them. CDR3 nucleotide sequence: TGTGCCAGCAGTGTCGAGATGAACACTGAAGCTTTCTTT. This encodes CASSVEMNTEAFF.

The chain combines TRBV2 with TRBJ1-2; no reliable D call. Germline lookup yields CDR1 SNHLY and CDR2 FYNNEI. V was shortened by 6 bases and J by 2 bases, with 7 bases between the two germline ends. The length of the CDR3 is 12 residues. CDR3 sequence reads: CASSTENYGYTF. The CDR3 DNA is TGTGCCAGCAGCACCGAGAACTATGGCTACACCTTC.

V and J are TRBV5-1 and TRBJ1-1, with D hard to call. CDR1 SGHRS and CDR2 YFSETQ come from the germline V gene. V lost 0 bases and J 2 bases, leaving 11 bases between the germline ends. The CDR3 loop spans 15 amino acids. The CDR3 DNA follows: TGCGCCAGCAGCTTGGTAGCAGGCCAAAACACTGAAGCTTTCTTT. Protein product: CASSLVAGQNTEAFF.

The chain employs TRBV12-3 or TRBV12-4 and TRBJ1-5, with 8 bases identical to TRBD1. The CDR3 spans 13 residues. V trimming: 9 bases; J trimming: 1 base; junction bases outside the gene matches: 2. CDR3 residues: CASGDRSNQPQHF. DNA of the CDR3: TGTGCCAGTGGGGACAGGAGCAATCAGCCCCAGCATTTT.

The rearrangement joins TRBV3-1 (or the pseudogene TRBV3-2) to TRBJ1-3; D unresolved. V was clipped by 0 bases and J by 7 bases, with 7 bases between them. Germline CDR1 and CDR2: LGHDT and YNNKEL (reference sequence). The CDR3 covers 13 residues. Here the CDR3 DNA reads TGTGCCAGCAGCCAAGATGGAGGGAACACCATATATTTT. Its translation is CASSQDGGNTIYF.